This is a list of T cell receptor beta chains from one sample in a study of long-term antiretroviral therapy in people with HIV. Sequenced by immunoSEQ multiplex PCR; TCRdb stores in-frame clones only, minus some. Altogether more than 15,000 clones are present, 70% to 90% being singletons, with the ten largest covering over 7.5%. The sample was unsorted PBMCs, taken 0.3 years before starting antiretroviral therapy. The receptors stem from a man aged 50 or older with HIV. Both conserved end residues are trimmed from each CDR3. D genes are given only for firm matches.

j_gene,v_gene,d_gene,CDR3aa
TRBJ2-5,TRBV5-1,.,ASSLAYIREETQY
TRBJ1-1,TRBV11-2,.,ASSLGTGGAF
TRBJ2-7,TRBV4-3,.,ASSQAAVGSYEQY
TRBJ2-1,TRBV4-3,.,ASSQDLDSYNEQF
TRBJ1-2,TRBV30,.,AWTVFNYGYT
TRBJ1-2,TRBV20-1,TRBD1,SALTGFGYT
TRBJ1-1,TRBV10-3,.,AITDQGRSEAF
TRBJ2-1,TRBV18,TRBD1,ASSLSGQGAGIIDNEQF
TRBJ2-7,TRBV25-1,.,ASGGGGVYEQY
TRBJ2-7,TRBV7-9,.,ASSFSYEQY
TRBJ2-1,TRBV5-1,TRBD1,ASSLGTGTGIGHEQF
TRBJ2-1,TRBV15,.,ATSRGSGQRAYNEQF
TRBJ2-7,TRBV6-1,TRBD2,ATRTSGGSYEQY
TRBJ1-5,TRBV7-8,TRBD1,ASSLEGGQYNQPQH
TRBJ2-7,TRBV30,TRBD2,AWSSTSGAYEQY
TRBJ1-2,TRBV4-1,TRBD1,ASSQPGQDIYGYT
TRBJ1-2,TRBV6-5,.,ASSYLFSQTNYGYT
TRBJ1-4,TRBV4-1,.,ASSQDGDLGEKLF
TRBJ2-7,TRBV30,.,AWRRAGNYEQY
TRBJ1-1,TRBV21-1,.,ASRRQGMEVTHTEAF
TRBJ2-1,TRBV13,.,ASSPRGFPYNEQF
TRBJ1-2,TRBV19,TRBD1,ASRRGTGANQNYGYT